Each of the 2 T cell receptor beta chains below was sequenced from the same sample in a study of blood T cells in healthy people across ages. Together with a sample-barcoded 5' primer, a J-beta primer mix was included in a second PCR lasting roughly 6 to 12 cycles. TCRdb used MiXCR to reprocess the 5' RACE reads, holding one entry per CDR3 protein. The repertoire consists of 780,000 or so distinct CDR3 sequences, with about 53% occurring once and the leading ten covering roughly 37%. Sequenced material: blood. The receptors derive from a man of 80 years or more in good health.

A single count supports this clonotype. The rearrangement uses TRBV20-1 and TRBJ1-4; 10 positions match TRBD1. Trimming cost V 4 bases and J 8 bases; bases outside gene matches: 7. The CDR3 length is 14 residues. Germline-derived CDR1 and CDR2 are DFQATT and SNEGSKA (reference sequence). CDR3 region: CSAIGTGEEEKLFF. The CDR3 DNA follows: TGCAGTGCTATCGGGACAGGGGAGGAAGAAAAACTGTTTTTT.

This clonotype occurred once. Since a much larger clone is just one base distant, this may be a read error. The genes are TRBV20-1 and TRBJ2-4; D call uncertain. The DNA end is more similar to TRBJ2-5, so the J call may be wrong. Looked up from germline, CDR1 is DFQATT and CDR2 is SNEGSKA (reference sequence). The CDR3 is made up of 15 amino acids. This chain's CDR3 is CSARNAARLRETQYF. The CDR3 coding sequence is TGCAGTGCTAGAAATGCGGCTCGATTGAGGGAGACCCAGTACTTC.